One sample yielded the 4 T cell receptor beta chains listed below, sequenced in a study of shared clonotypes between healthy human individuals. Some clones are missing from TCRdb's copy, which holds only in-frame ones; the method was immunoSEQ multiplex PCR. Here the sample spans around 1.6 million clones, around 98% being singletons. Material for sequencing was naive CD4+ T cells sorted from blood. The subset: CD45RA+ positively selected. The source is a man under 40 in good health.

V and J are TRBV7-3 and TRBJ2-1; D remains ambiguous. The CDR3 length is 13 residues. The germline V and J ends were trimmed by 0 bases and 4 bases, with 4 bases remaining between them. The germline V gene encodes CDR1 SGHTA and CDR2 FQGTGA. The CDR3 sequence is CASSLTRYNEQFF. The DNA for the CDR3 is TGTGCCAGCAGCTTAACGCGGTACAATGAGCAGTTCTTC.

J is TRBJ1-1 and V is TRBV29-1; possibly TRBD1 for D (6 bases). Germline V lookup: CDR1 SQVTM, CDR2 ANQGSEA. V lost 5 bases to trimming and J lost 5 bases, with 15 bases between them. This CDR3 region has 13 residues. The CDR3 loop reads CSVRGRASTEAFF. For the CDR3, the DNA is TGCAGCGTTAGGGGGAGGGCCTCGACTGAAGCTTTCTTT. Drawing the rest from reference TRBV29-1 and TRBJ1-1, the complete variable domain is SAVISQKPSRDICQRGTSLTIQCQVDSQVTMMFWYRQQPGQSLTLIATANQGSEATYESGFVIDKFPISRPNLTFSTLTVSNMSPEDSSIYLCSVRGRASTEAFFGQGTRLTVV.

This chain joins TRBV28 and TRBJ2-1; no definite D call. The germline CDR1 and CDR2 sequences are MDHEN and SYDVKM. This CDR3 region has 13 residues. Between the trimmed V and J ends, which lost 3 bases and 7 bases, there was a span of 10 bases. CDR3 residues: CASSLNPSNEQFF. The CDR3 nucleotides are TGTGCCAGCAGTTTGAACCCCTCTAATGAGCAGTTCTTC.

The rearrangement joins TRBV11-2 to TRBJ2-1; D perhaps matches TRBD1 (6 bases). The CDR3 runs to 15 residues. Trimming removed 1 base from V and 8 bases from J, with 15 bases in between. The germline V gene has CDR1 SGHAT and CDR2 FQNNGV. This chain's CDR3 is CASSLGGAAGDEQFF. DNA of the CDR3: TGTGCCAGCAGCTTAGGCGGAGCGGCAGGGGATGAGCAGTTCTTC.